One sample yielded the 6 T cell receptor beta chains listed below, sequenced in a study of blood T cell repertoires in COVID-19. Here immunoSEQ multiplex PCR was the method, and the copy in TCRdb shows in-frame clones only, minus some. The sample records roughly 300,000 clones, nearly 90% being singletons. Sequenced material: PBMCs or T cells enriched from blood (not recorded which). These receptors originate from a woman under 40 who had recovered from COVID-19.

The chain uses TRBV4-3 and TRBJ2-3, with 9 bases fitting TRBD2. The CDR3 is made up of 13 amino acids. V lost 0 bases, J lost 14 bases, and 6 bases stayed unmatched. Germline assignment: CDR1 LGHNA and CDR2 YSLEER. CDR3 loop: CASSQDLGRGGYF. CDR3 nucleotides: TGCGCCAGCAGCCAAGATCTTGGGCGGGGGGGGTATTTT.

This chain links TRBV2 with TRBJ1-1; D is perhaps TRBD1 (6 bases). The CDR3 covers 13 residues. Looked up from germline, CDR1 is SNHLY and CDR2 is FYNNEI. V lost 6 bases and J lost 6, with 14 bases in between. CDR3 protein: CASSRDKGSEAFF. DNA for the CDR3: TGTGCCAGCAGCCGGGACAAGGGGTCTGAAGCTTTCTTT.

The chain has TRBV18 and TRBJ1-5, with TRBD1 matching 9 bases. Germline loops: CDR1 KGHSH, CDR2 LQKENI. This CDR3 comprises 15 residues. The V and J ends lost 3 bases and 3 bases, in that order; junction bases with no gene match: 3. Here the CDR3 DNA reads TGTGCCAGCTCACCTGGACAGGGGAACAATCAGCCCCAGCATTTT. Its protein is CASSPGQGNNQPQHF.

This chain connects TRBV4-3 to TRBJ2-2; D unresolved. The CDR3 runs to 13 residues. Trimming cost V 1 base and J 5 bases, with 5 bases left between them. Germline-derived CDR1 and CDR2 are LGHNA and YSLEER. The CDR3 here is CASSQVETGELFF. Written as DNA, the CDR3 is TGCGCCAGCAGCCAAGTTGAGACCGGGGAGCTGTTTTTT.

This rearrangement joins TRBV7-2 to TRBJ2-7; TRBD1 aligns across 10 bases. V gave up 3 bases and J gave up 6 bases; unmatched junction bases: 5. This CDR3 has 14 residues. The V gene's germline CDR1 is SGHTA and CDR2 FQGNSA. CDR3 residues: CASSFGQGGIEQYF. In nucleotides, the CDR3 is TGTGCCAGCAGCTTCGGACAGGGGGGAATCGAGCAGTACTTC.

This chain connects TRBV3-1 (or the pseudogene TRBV3-2) to TRBJ2-1, with 7 bases matching TRBD1. The V segment lost 5 bases and the J segment 3 bases; nucleotides outside the gene matches: 4. This CDR3 is 14 amino acids long. Germline assignment: CDR1 LGHDT and CDR2 YNNKEL (reference sequence). CDR3 loop: CASSYTGDYNEQFF. The CDR3 bases are TGTGCCAGCAGCTATACAGGGGACTACAATGAGCAGTTCTTC.